The 14 T cell receptor beta chains below were found in one sample sequenced in a study of early T cells in non-severe SARS-CoV-2 infection. TCRdb processed the 5' RACE reads anew with MiXCR; each CDR3 protein has one entry. The data show 55,000 to 80,000 distinct CDR3 sequences, about 12% seen once. Sample: whole blood, taken at baseline. The receptors shown here come from an adult who was a healthcare worker with PCR-confirmed SARS-CoV-2 infection or an uninfected control (not recorded which).

The chain combines TRBV5-1 with TRBJ2-2; D remains ambiguous. Germline-derived CDR1 and CDR2 are SGHRS and YFSETQ. This CDR3 is built from 15 residues. Trimming removed 0 bases from V and 0 bases from J, with 6 bases in between. The CDR3 DNA sequence: TGCGCCAGCAGCTTGGCTTCGGCGAACACCGGGGAGCTGTTTTTT. This sequence encodes CASSLASANTGELFF.

The sample holds many counts of this clonotype. This rearrangement joins TRBV5-1 to TRBJ2-3; D possibly corresponds to TRBD1 (5 bases). The CDR3 is 14 amino acids. The V end lost 0 bases, the J end lost 0 bases, and 5 bases lay between the germline ends. The germline V gene encodes CDR1 SGHRS and CDR2 YFSETQ. CDR3: CASSLGQSTDTQYF. The CDR3 coding sequence is TGCGCCAGCAGCTTGGGACAGAGCACAGATACGCAGTATTTT.

The V call is TRBV6-1, the J call TRBJ2-5; 7 nucleotides line up with TRBD1. This CDR3 region has 14 residues. After removal of 2 bases from V and 3 bases from J, the junction contained 3 bases not matched to a gene. In germline, CDR1 is MNHNS, CDR2 SASEGT. CDR3: CASSENTGEETQYF. CDR3 sequence (DNA): TGTGCCAGCAGTGAAAACACAGGGGAAGAGACCCAGTACTTC.

This clonotype was counted between two and nine times. The chain links TRBV7-2 to TRBJ2-2; D may match TRBD1 or TRBD2 (5 bases each). V lost 5 bases and J 6 bases, leaving 13 bases between the germline ends. Germline values: CDR1 SGHTA, CDR2 FQGNSA. The CDR3 covers 14 residues. CDR3 DNA sequence: TGTGCCAGCAGCCGGGACCTTACGGCCGGGGAGCTGTTTTTT. It is translated as CASSRDLTAGELFF.

The chain uses TRBV10-2 and TRBJ2-1; D gene ambiguous. Germline assignment: CDR1 WSHSY and CDR2 SAAADI. The CDR3 totals 12 residues. V was pared by 4 bases and J by 4 bases, with 5 bases between. This chain's CDR3 is CASSGKYNEQFF. The CDR3 nucleotides read TGCGCCAGCAGTGGGAAATACAATGAGCAGTTCTTC.

This clonotype was detected a few times. The chain combines TRBV10-1 with TRBJ1-1; TRBD1 matches 11 bases. Germline V lookup: CDR1 WNHNN, CDR2 SYGVQD (reference sequence). Germline trimming cut 6 bases from V and 0 bases from J; bases unmatched to any gene: 3. The CDR3 consists of 15 residues. The CDR3 reads CASRRTGGLNTEAFF. The DNA of the CDR3 is TGCGCCAGCAGGAGGACAGGGGGCTTGAACACTGAAGCTTTCTTT.

This clonotype has only a few counts. The CDR3, as DNA: TGTGCCTGGAGTGTATCGTCGGGGCGGAGGTACTTC. Its protein is CAWSVSSGRRYF. This chain links TRBV30 with TRBJ2-4, with D perhaps TRBD1 or TRBD2 (5 bases each). The CDR3 is 12 amino acids. The germline gives CDR1 GTSNPN, CDR2 SVGIG (reference sequence). The germline V and J ends were trimmed by 0 bases and 15 bases, with 15 bases remaining between them.

The J gene is TRBJ2-7, the V gene TRBV4-3; D gene unclear. Germline CDR1 LGHNA, CDR2 YSLEER. The length of the CDR3 is 15 residues. The V end was cut by 1 base, the J end by 2 bases, with 12 bases between. CDR3 protein: CASSQGRDGPYEQYF. As DNA, the CDR3 is TGCGCCAGCAGCCAAGGCCGCGACGGACCCTACGAGCAGTACTTC.

Comments on this clonotype: Since a much larger clone is just one base distant, this may be a read error. The chain couples TRBV7-9 to TRBJ2-1; D is possibly TRBD2 (5 bases). Germline CDR1 and CDR2: SEHNR and FQNEAQ (reference sequence). This CDR3 contains 13 residues. This CDR3 is CAGSLASPHEQFF. Written as DNA, the CDR3 is TGTGCCGGCAGCCTCGCTAGCCCCCATGAGCAGTTCTTC.

This clonotype appeared many times. J is TRBJ2-5 and V is TRBV29-1; the D is unclear. The CDR3 runs 9 residues. Germline-derived CDR1 and CDR2 are SQVTM and ANQGSEA. The ends were cut back, 4 bases at V and 10 bases at J, with 7 bases in the middle. The CDR3 sequence is CSVGSGQYF. CDR3 DNA: TGCAGCGTTGGGTCAGGCCAGTACTTC.

A few counts support this clonotype. The chain couples TRBV7-9 to TRBJ1-1; a possible D gene is TRBD1 (6 bases). The CDR3 spans 16 residues. Trimming took 2 bases from V and 5 from J, leaving 18 bases between them. Germline values: CDR1 SEHNR, CDR2 FQNEAQ (reference sequence). The DNA of the CDR3 is TGTGCCAGCAGCTTAAGTTCAGGGGTGCGGAGTACTGAAGCTTTCTTT. This encodes CASSLSSGVRSTEAFF. The whole variable domain, remainder taken from reference TRBV7-9 and TRBJ1-1, is DTGVSQNPRHKITKRGQNVTFRCDPISEHNRLYWYRQTLGQGPEFLTYFQNEAQLEKSRLLSDRFSAERPKGSFSTLEIQRTEQGDSAMYLCASSLSSGVRSTEAFFGQGTRLTVV.

The chain recombines TRBV28 with TRBJ1-2; the D gene is possibly TRBD1 (6 bases). Trimming cost V 6 bases and J 4 bases, with 15 bases left between them. Looked up from germline, CDR1 is MDHEN and CDR2 is SYDVKM. The CDR3 has 14 residues. This chain's CDR3 is CASRQGHDLYGYTF. Here the CDR3 DNA reads TGTGCCAGCAGACAGGGACATGACCTCTATGGCTACACCTTC.

This chain links TRBV5-5 with TRBJ1-1; weak D call: TRBD1 (5 bases). Germline V gene lookup returns CDR1 SGHKS and CDR2 YYEKEE (reference sequence). V lost 4 bases and J lost 0, with 16 bases in between. The CDR3 contains 16 residues. The CDR3 is CASSGTDVLMNTEAFF. The CDR3 region has the DNA TGTGCCAGCAGCGGGACGGACGTATTGATGAACACTGAAGCTTTCTTT. The full variable domain, completed using reference TRBV5-5 and TRBJ1-1, is DAGVTQSPTHLIKTRGQQVTLRCSPISGHKSVSWYQQVLGQGPQFIFQYYEKEERGRGNFPDRFSARQFPNYSSELNVNALLLGDSALYLCASSGTDVLMNTEAFFGQGTRLTVV.

The chain couples TRBV28 to TRBJ2-2; tentatively, D is TRBD1 (5 bases). CDR1 and CDR2 (germline): MDHEN, SYDVKM. V was clipped by 5 bases and J by 7 bases, with 20 bases between them. This CDR3 contains 16 residues. The CDR3 sequence is CASSPFEHRKGGELFF. CDR3 DNA: TGTGCCAGCAGTCCCTTCGAGCACAGGAAGGGCGGGGAGCTGTTTTTT.